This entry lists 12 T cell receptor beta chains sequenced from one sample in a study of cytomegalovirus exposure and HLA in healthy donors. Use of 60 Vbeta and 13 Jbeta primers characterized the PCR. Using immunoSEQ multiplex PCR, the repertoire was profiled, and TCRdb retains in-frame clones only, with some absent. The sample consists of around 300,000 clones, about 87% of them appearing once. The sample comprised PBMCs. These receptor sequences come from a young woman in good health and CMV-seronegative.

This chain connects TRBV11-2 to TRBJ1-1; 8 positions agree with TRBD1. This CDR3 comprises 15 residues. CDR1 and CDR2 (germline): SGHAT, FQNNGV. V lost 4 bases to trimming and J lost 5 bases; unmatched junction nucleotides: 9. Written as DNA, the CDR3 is TGTGCCAGCAGCTACCACAGGGGGTCGGAAACTGAAGCTTTCTTT. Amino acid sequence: CASSYHRGSETEAFF.

CDR3 sequence (DNA): TGTGCCTGGAACGTCGGCTCCTACGAGCAGTACTTC. Translated: CAWNVGSYEQYF. The rearrangement joins TRBV30 to TRBJ2-7; D uncertain. Germline values: CDR1 GTSNPN, CDR2 SVGIG (reference sequence). V shed 4 bases and J shed 0 bases, with 7 bases lying between them. There are 12 residues in the CDR3.

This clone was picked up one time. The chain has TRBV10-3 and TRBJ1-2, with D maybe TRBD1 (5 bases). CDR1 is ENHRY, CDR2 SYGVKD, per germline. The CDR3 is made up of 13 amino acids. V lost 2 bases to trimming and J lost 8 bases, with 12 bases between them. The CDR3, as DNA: TGTGCCATCAGTGAGAGGCAGGGCGACGGCTACACCTTC. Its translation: CAISERQGDGYTF.

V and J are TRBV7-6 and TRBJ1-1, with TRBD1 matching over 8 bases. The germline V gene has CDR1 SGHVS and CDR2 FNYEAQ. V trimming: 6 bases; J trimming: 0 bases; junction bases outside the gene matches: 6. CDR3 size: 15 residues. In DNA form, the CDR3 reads TGTGCCAGCAGTTCTCAACAGGGGGTGAACACTGAAGCTTTCTTT. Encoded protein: CASSSQQGVNTEAFF.

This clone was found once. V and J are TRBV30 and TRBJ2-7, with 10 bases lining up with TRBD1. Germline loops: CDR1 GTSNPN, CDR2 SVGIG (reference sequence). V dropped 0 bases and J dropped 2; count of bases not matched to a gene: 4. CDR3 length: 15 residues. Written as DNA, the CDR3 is TGTGCCTGGAGTGTAACGGGGACAGGGGCCTACGAGCAGTACTTC. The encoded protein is CAWSVTGTGAYEQYF.

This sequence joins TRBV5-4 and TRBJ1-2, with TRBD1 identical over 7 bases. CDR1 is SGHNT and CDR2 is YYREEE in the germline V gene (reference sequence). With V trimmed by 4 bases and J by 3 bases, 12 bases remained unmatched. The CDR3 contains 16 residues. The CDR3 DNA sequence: TGTGCCAGCAGCCCAAATCCGGGACAGCCCTACTATGGCTACACCTTC. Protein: CASSPNPGQPYYGYTF.

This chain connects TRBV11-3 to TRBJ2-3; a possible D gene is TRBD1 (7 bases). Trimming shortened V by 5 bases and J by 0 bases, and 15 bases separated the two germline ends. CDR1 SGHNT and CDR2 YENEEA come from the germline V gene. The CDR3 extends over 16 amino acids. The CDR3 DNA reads TGTGCCAGCAGCCCTGGACAGGCGGGGAGCACAGATACGCAGTATTTT. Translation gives CASSPGQAGSTDTQYF.

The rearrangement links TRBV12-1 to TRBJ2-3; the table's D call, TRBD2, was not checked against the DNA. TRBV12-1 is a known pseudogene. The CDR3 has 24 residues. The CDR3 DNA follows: TGTGCCAGCAGCTTTTATCCCCCGGGGGAGGTAGGGGGGGGCCTCAGCACTAGCACAGATACGCAGTATTTT. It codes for CASSFYPPGEVGGGLSTSTDTQYF.

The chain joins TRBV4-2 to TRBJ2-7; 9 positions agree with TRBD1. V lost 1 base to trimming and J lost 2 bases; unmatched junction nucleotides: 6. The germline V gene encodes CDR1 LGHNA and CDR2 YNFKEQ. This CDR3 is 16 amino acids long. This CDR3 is CASSQVGTGTTYEQYF. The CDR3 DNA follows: TGTGCCAGCAGCCAAGTAGGGACAGGGACCACCTACGAGCAGTACTTC.

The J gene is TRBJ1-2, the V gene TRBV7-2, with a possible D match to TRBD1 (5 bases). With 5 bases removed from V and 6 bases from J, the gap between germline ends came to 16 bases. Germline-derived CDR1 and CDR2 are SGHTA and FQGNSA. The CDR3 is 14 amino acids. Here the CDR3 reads CASSPMAGRDGYTF. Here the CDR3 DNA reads TGTGCCAGCAGCCCTATGGCAGGGAGGGATGGCTACACCTTC.

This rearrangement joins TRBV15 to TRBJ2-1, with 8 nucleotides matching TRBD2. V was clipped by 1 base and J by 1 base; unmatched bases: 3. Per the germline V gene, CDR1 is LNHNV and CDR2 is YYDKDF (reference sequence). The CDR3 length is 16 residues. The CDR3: CATSRATSGSYNEQFF. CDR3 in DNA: TGTGCCACCAGCAGAGCCACTAGCGGATCCTACAATGAGCAGTTCTTC. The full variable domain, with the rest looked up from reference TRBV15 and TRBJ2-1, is DAMVIQNPRYQVTQFGKPVTLSCSQTLNHNVMYWYQQKSSQAPKLLFHYYDKDFNNEADTPDNFQSRRPNTSFCFLDIRSPGLGDTAMYLCATSRATSGSYNEQFFGPGTRLTVL.

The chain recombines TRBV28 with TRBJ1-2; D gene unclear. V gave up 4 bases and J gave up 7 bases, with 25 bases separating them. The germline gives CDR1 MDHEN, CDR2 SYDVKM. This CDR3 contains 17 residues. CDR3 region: CASSSQGGGGTMVGYTF. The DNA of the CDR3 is TGTGCCAGCAGTTCTCAAGGAGGCGGAGGAACTATGGTTGGCTACACCTTC.